Shown below are 25 T cell receptor beta chains from a single sample sequenced in a study of cytomegalovirus exposure and HLA in healthy donors. This PCR relied on a set of 60 Vbeta primers and 13 Jbeta primers. Sequencing was performed with immunoSEQ multiplex PCR; in TCRdb, only in-frame clones are kept and a portion is missing. The sample lists roughly 140,000 clones, approximately 81% seen once, with more than 3.5% in the top ten. The specimen sequenced was PBMCs. Receptors originate from a woman in her thirties or forties in good health and CMV-seropositive.

In DNA form, the CDR3 reads TGTGCCAGCAGACTAGCGGGGCAAGAGACCCAGTACTTC. It encodes CASRLAGQETQYF. The rearrangement uses TRBV7-2 and TRBJ2-5, with TRBD2 identical over 10 bases. Germline V lookup: CDR1 SGHTA, CDR2 FQGNSA. Unmatched junction bases numbered 0, after V lost 6 bases and J lost 2 bases. This CDR3 has 13 residues.

V usage is TRBV5-1 and J usage is TRBJ2-3; TRBD2 might be the D (5 bases). CDR3 length equals 13 residues. Germline-derived CDR1 and CDR2 are SGHRS and YFSETQ. Trimming removed 2 bases at V and 5 bases at J, with 9 bases between. In DNA form, the CDR3 reads TGCGCCAGCAGCTTTCCCGGGGAAGATACGCAGTATTTT. Amino acids: CASSFPGEDTQYF.

V and J are TRBV5-4 and TRBJ1-1; D is unclear. The V end was cut by 0 bases, the J end by 0 bases, with 6 bases between. The CDR3 sequence is 14 residues long. Germline V gene data show CDR1 as SGHNT and CDR2 as YYREEE (reference sequence). CDR3 coding DNA: TGTGCCAGCAGCTTGGTCGGGGTGAACACTGAAGCTTTCTTT. Translated, it gives CASSLVGVNTEAFF.

V is TRBV27 and J is TRBJ2-7, with a possible D match to TRBD1 (6 bases). This CDR3 contains 15 residues. CDR1 is MNHEY and CDR2 is SMNVEV in the germline V gene (reference sequence). Trimming stripped 5 bases from V and 0 bases from J, with 14 bases between. Here the CDR3 DNA reads TGTGCCAGCAGTCGGACAGTTCCCAGCTCCTACGAGCAGTACTTC. Translation: CASSRTVPSSYEQYF.

This clone has only a few counts. The chain recombines TRBV6-6 with TRBJ1-1; a possible D gene is TRBD1 (6 bases). Per germline, CDR1 MNHNY and CDR2 SVGAGI (reference sequence). The V and J ends lost 3 bases and 3 bases respectively, with 11 bases between them. This CDR3 is 14 amino acids long. CDR3 DNA: TGTGCCAGCAGTTATTTAGGGGGGGACACTGAAGCTTTCTTT. This sequence encodes CASSYLGGDTEAFF.

V gene TRBV10-3 combines with J gene TRBJ1-4, with 7 bases lining up with TRBD1. The V and J ends lost 0 bases and 6 bases, in that order; junction bases with no gene match: 7. This CDR3 has 16 amino acids. The V gene's germline CDR1 is ENHRY and CDR2 SYGVKD. CDR3 sequence: CAISESMAGGHEKLFF. In DNA form, the CDR3 reads TGTGCCATCAGTGAGTCGATGGCAGGGGGTCATGAAAAACTGTTTTTT.

The chain carries TRBV28 and TRBJ1-3, with a possible D match to TRBD1 (5 bases). The germline gives CDR1 MDHEN, CDR2 SYDVKM. V was pared by 6 bases and J by 5 bases, with 35 bases between. This CDR3 comprises 21 residues. CDR3 DNA: TGTGCCAGCAGCGTTATTAGGGGATTACCACACGGCAGTGGTCGAAGAAACACCATATATTTT. Translating it yields CASSVIRGLPHGSGRRNTIYF.

This clone was recorded a few times. Because the CDR3's place on the DNA is in doubt, the DNA is left out and the CDR3 is given as listed by TCRdb. The chain is built from TRBV6-5 and TRBJ1-2. Germline CDR1 is MNHEY and CDR2 is SVGAGI. Including both end residues, the CDR3 is 13 amino acids long. The CDR3 reads CASSEVGTGAVTF.

This clone has a handful of counts. V gene TRBV6-1 combines with J gene TRBJ1-5; tentative D call: TRBD1 (6 bases). CDR1 and CDR2 (germline): MNHNS, SASEGT. CDR3 size: 16 residues. With 0 bases removed from V and 1 base from J, the gap between germline ends came to 10 bases. CDR3 residues: CASSEAGQGSNQPQHF. As DNA, the CDR3 is TGTGCCAGCAGTGAAGCGGGGCAGGGGAGCAATCAGCCCCAGCATTTT.

The chain uses TRBV28 and TRBJ1-5; D remains ambiguous. The CDR3 totals 14 residues. Between the trimmed V and J ends, which lost 2 bases and 1 base, there was a span of 6 bases. Germline lookup yields CDR1 MDHEN and CDR2 SYDVKM. The CDR3 loop reads CASSLEGSNQPQHF. CDR3 bases: TGTGCCAGCAGTTTAGAGGGAAGCAATCAGCCCCAGCATTTT. Full variable domain (outside the CDR3, taken from reference TRBV28 and TRBJ1-5): DVKVTQSSRYLVKRTGEKVFLECVQDMDHENMFWYRQDPGLGLRLIYFSYDVKMKEKGDIPEGYSVSREKKERFSLILESASTNQTSMYLCASSLEGSNQPQHFGDGTRLSIL.

The V gene is TRBV27, the J gene TRBJ1-5; D is unresolved. Trimming removed 6 bases from V and 7 bases from J, with 10 bases in between. Germline CDR1 and CDR2: MNHEY and SMNVEV (reference sequence). This CDR3 is 12 amino acids long. This CDR3 is CASSHTGQPQHF. DNA of the CDR3: TGTGCCAGCAGCCACACGGGGCAGCCCCAGCATTTT.

The DNA of the CDR3 is TGTGCCAGTAGAGACAGGGATGGCTATGGCTACACCTTC. It yields the protein CASRDRDGYGYTF. The J gene is TRBJ1-2, the V gene TRBV19; 7 bases are shared with TRBD1. CDR3 length: 13 amino acids. The V and J ends lost 6 bases and 4 bases, in that order; junction bases with no gene match: 5. Germline CDR1 reads LNHDA; CDR2 reads SQIVND (reference sequence). The entire variable domain, with the rest obtained from reference TRBV19 and TRBJ1-2, is as follows: DGGITQSPKYLFRKEGQNVTLSCEQNLNHDAMYWYRQDPGQGLRLIYYSQIVNDFQKGDIAEGYSVSREKKESFPLTVTSAQKNPTAFYLCASRDRDGYGYTFGSGTRLTVV.

V and J are TRBV29-1 and TRBJ2-2; 7 bases align to TRBD2. The CDR3 sequence is 14 residues long. The J segment lost 5 bases and the V segment lost 7 bases, leaving 10 bases of the junction unmatched. CDR1 is SQVTM, CDR2 ANQGSEA, per germline. CDR3 in DNA: TGCAGCGCTTCGGGAGGTGGGGGGACCGGGGAGCTGTTTTTT. Amino acid sequence: CSASGGGGTGELFF.

The chain employs TRBV7-9 and TRBJ1-2; D ambiguous. Germline CDR1 SEHNR, CDR2 FQNEAQ (reference sequence). This CDR3 contains 11 residues. Trimming stripped 5 bases from V and 4 bases from J, with 5 bases between. CDR3 loop: CASSLSYGYTF. DNA for the CDR3: TGTGCCAGCAGCCTATCCTATGGCTACACCTTC.

The genes are TRBV10-2 and TRBJ2-7, with TRBD2 identical over 12 bases. Losses at the gene ends were 7 bases for V and 7 bases for J; bases not matched to a gene: 8. The germline CDR1 and CDR2 sequences are WSHSY and SAAADI. The CDR3 loop spans 14 amino acids. The CDR3 loop is CASTSSGRAGEQYF. CDR3 DNA: TGCGCCAGCACCTCTAGCGGGAGGGCCGGGGAGCAGTACTTC.

The rearrangement uses TRBV5-1 and TRBJ2-5; 13 nucleotides align to TRBD2. The CDR3 totals 16 residues. The ends lost 4 bases at V and 0 bases at J; junction bases unmatched: 3. CDR1 and CDR2 from the germline V gene are SGHRS and YFSETQ. CDR3 coding DNA: TGCGCCAGCAGCAGTGGGACTAGCGGGAACCAAGAGACCCAGTACTTC. This translates into CASSSGTSGNQETQYF.

V gene TRBV5-5 combines with J gene TRBJ2-5; 8 bases agree with TRBD1. There are 13 residues in the CDR3. Germline assignment: CDR1 SGHKS and CDR2 YYEKEE (reference sequence). Losses at the gene ends were 5 bases for V and 5 bases for J; bases not matched to a gene: 5. Written as DNA, the CDR3 is TGTGCCAGCAGAGCAGGGGGCGTCGAGACCCAGTACTTC. As protein: CASRAGGVETQYF.

The genes are TRBV27 and TRBJ2-3; D is unclear. V was trimmed by 2 bases and J by 0 bases, leaving 9 bases between them. From germline, CDR1 is MNHEY and CDR2 SMNVEV (reference sequence). The CDR3 is 15 residues long. CDR3: CASSLSYSSTDTQYF. CDR3 nucleotide sequence: TGTGCCAGCAGTTTAAGCTACTCTAGCACAGATACGCAGTATTTT.

This chain connects TRBV28 to TRBJ2-7; D uncertain. The CDR3 sequence is 16 residues long. From germline, CDR1 is MDHEN and CDR2 SYDVKM. Trimming removed 3 bases from V and 0 bases from J, with 15 bases in between. The CDR3 here is CASSFSIGGGSYEQYF. The CDR3 DNA reads TGTGCCAGCAGTTTCTCTATTGGCGGCGGCTCCTACGAGCAGTACTTC.

The V call is TRBV2, the J call TRBJ2-1; D might be TRBD2 (6 bases). The V end was cut by 6 bases, the J end by 3 bases, with 18 bases between. The CDR3 runs to 16 residues. The germline CDR1 and CDR2 sequences are SNHLY and FYNNEI. The chain's CDR3 is CASRGLKGGRYNEQFF. DNA for the CDR3: TGTGCCAGCAGGGGACTCAAGGGAGGTCGCTACAATGAGCAGTTCTTC.

This clone was counted between two and nine times. The chain combines TRBV5-4 with TRBJ1-2, with no clear D. This CDR3 has 15 residues. Trimming cost V 4 bases and J 8 bases, with 21 bases left between them. Per germline, CDR1 SGHNT and CDR2 YYREEE (reference sequence). CDR3 in amino acids: CASSPPEEGFRGYTF. The CDR3 DNA sequence: TGTGCCAGCAGCCCCCCGGAGGAGGGCTTCCGGGGCTACACCTTC.

This clone was recorded a few times. V and J are TRBV7-3 and TRBJ1-2; the match to TRBD1 covers 12 bases. CDR1 and CDR2 from the germline V gene are SGHTA and FQGTGA. After removal of 5 bases from V and 4 bases from J, the junction contained 8 bases not matched to a gene. The CDR3 spans 16 residues. The CDR3 DNA sequence: TGTGCCAGCAGCCTTGGGACAGGGGGCGCAGGCTATGGCTACACCTTC. It codes for CASSLGTGGAGYGYTF.

The rearrangement uses TRBV2 and TRBJ1-5; the D is unclear. The germline V and J ends were trimmed by 3 bases and 3 bases, with 9 bases remaining between them. This CDR3 has 14 residues. Germline loops: CDR1 SNHLY, CDR2 FYNNEI. CDR3 sequence: CASSEVANNQPQHF. CDR3 bases: TGTGCCAGCAGTGAGGTAGCTAACAATCAGCCCCAGCATTTT.

The chain joins TRBV10-3 to TRBJ2-5; TRBD2 might be the D (5 bases). The J call may be mistaken, given a closer DNA end match to TRBJ2-7. In germline, CDR1 is ENHRY, CDR2 SYGVKD. CDR3 size: 13 residues. The CDR3 reads CAIGSSGSYEQYF. The CDR3 nucleotides are TGTGCCATAGGGAGTAGTGGGTCCTACGAGCAGTACTTC.

The chain carries TRBV15 and TRBJ2-4; the D gene is possibly TRBD2 (6 bases). Deletions cut 5 bases from V and 8 bases from J, with 10 bases between. This CDR3 has 12 amino acids. Germline assignment: CDR1 LNHNV and CDR2 YYDKDF (reference sequence). The chain's CDR3 is CATSGREDIQYF. The CDR3 DNA follows: TGTGCCACCAGCGGCAGGGAGGACATTCAGTACTTC.